The rows below give T cell receptor beta chains drawn from one sample of a study of control samples from healthy donors and cancer patients. Profiling relied on immunoSEQ multiplex PCR, and the TCRdb table lists in-frame clones only, not all of them. The table lists tens of thousands of clones, over 85% of them singletons, with roughly 1.3% in the top ten. The sample taken for sequencing was PBMCs. The receptor set was obtained from a woman between 40 and 50 years old with lung cancer. Each CDR3 is given with its conserved first and last residue. The D gene is left open where the match is weak. Clone size is not always given. Where it is, it says once, few, many or a class for expanded clones.

V,size,D,J,CDR3,DNA
TRBV7-6,-,-,TRBJ2-6,CASSLTPEGQWANVLTF,TGTGCCAGCAGCTTAACCCCCGAGGGGCAGTGGGCCAACGTCCTGACTTTC
TRBV15,-,-,TRBJ1-2,CATFQEPYGYTF,TGTGCCACCTTTCAGGAACCCTATGGCTACACCTTC
TRBV7-9,-,TRBD1,TRBJ2-2,CASSFDQGVDTGELFF,TGTGCCAGCAGCTTTGACCAGGGGGTGGACACCGGGGAGCTGTTTTTT
TRBV19,once,-,TRBJ1-1,CASTPGGVMNTEAFF,TGTGCCAGTACCCCGGGGGGGGTAATGAACACTGAAGCTTTCTTT
TRBV11-2,-,TRBD1,TRBJ2-7,CASSFLMTGIDSYEQYF,TGTGCCAGCAGCTTTCTAATGACAGGGATCGACTCCTACGAGCAGTACTTC
TRBV18,-,TRBD1,TRBJ1-2,CASSQDRVGYGYTF,TGTGCCAGCTCACAGGACAGGGTTGGATATGGCTACACCTTC
TRBV5-6,-,-,TRBJ1-6,CASSLVGRNSPLHF,TGTGCCAGCAGCTTGGTTGGCAGAAATTCACCCCTCCACTTT
TRBV6-5,-,-,TRBJ2-1,CASRTGNNEQFF,TGTGCCAGCAGAACCGGAAACAATGAGCAGTTCTTC
TRBV2,-,-,TRBJ2-2,CASSVGSNFIKGLNTGELFF,TGTGCCAGCAGCGTAGGGTCCAACTTTATAAAGGGGCTAAACACCGGGGAGCTGTTTTTT
TRBV2,-,-,TRBJ2-3,CASSLSVGPDTQYF,TGTGCCAGCTCCCTATCAGTTGGGCCAGATACGCAGTATTTT
TRBV10-3,-,TRBD1,TRBJ1-4,CAITRTGRNEKLFF,TGTGCCATCACCCGGACAGGGCGTAATGAAAAACTGTTTTTT
TRBV30,-,-,TRBJ2-4,CAWKGGTKNIQYF,TGTGCCTGGAAGGGGGGGACCAAAAACATTCAGTACTTC
TRBV19,-,-,TRBJ2-5,CASSITVVETQYF,TGTGCCAGTAGTATCACGGTTGTCGAGACCCAGTACTTC
TRBV12-3/TRBV12-4,-,-,TRBJ2-7,CASSSAASYEQYF,TGTGCCAGCAGTTCGGCAGCCTCCTACGAGCAGTACTTC
TRBV11-2,-,TRBD2,TRBJ2-3,CASSLVGRGRDKQYF,TGTGCCAGCAGCTTAGTGGGGAGGGGACGAGATAAGCAGTATTTT
TRBV30,-,-,TRBJ1-4,CAWSPFTTNEKLFF,TGTGCCTGGAGTCCCTTTACAACTAATGAAAAACTGTTTTTT
TRBV29-1,-,-,TRBJ2-1,CSVVRAGYNEQFF,TGCAGCGTTGTAAGGGCGGGATACAATGAGCAGTTCTTC
TRBV9,once,TRBD1,TRBJ1-2,CASSVGGQTNYGYTF,TGTGCCAGCAGCGTGGGGGGACAGACTAACTATGGCTACACCTTC
TRBV5-1,-,TRBD1,TRBJ2-7,CASSLDRDTALREQYF,TGCGCCAGCAGCCTGGACAGGGATACCGCCCTCCGCGAGCAGTACTTC
TRBV11-1,-,-,TRBJ1-1,CASSAEEERDTEAFF,TGTGCCAGCAGCGCCGAGGAGGAGCGCGACACTGAAGCTTTCTTT
TRBV3-1/TRBV3-2,-,-,TRBJ2-7,CASSPINSYEQYF,TGTGCCAGCAGCCCCATTAACTCGTACGAGCAGTACTTC
TRBV6-1,-,-,TRBJ2-3,CASSEAYREDTQYF,TGTGCCAGCAGTGAAGCTTATCGGGAGGATACGCAGTATTTT
TRBV2,-,TRBD2,TRBJ2-1,CASRDLSGGAYNEQFF,TGTGCCAGCAGGGACCTTAGCGGGGGAGCCTACAATGAGCAGTTCTTC
TRBV7-9,-,TRBD1,TRBJ2-7,CASSFLGDRSSYEQYF,TGTGCCAGCAGCTTCTTGGGGGACAGGAGCTCCTACGAGCAGTACTTC
TRBV11-2,-,-,TRBJ2-3,CASRGADTQYF,TGTGCCAGCAGGGGCGCAGATACGCAGTATTTT
TRBV4-1,-,-,TRBJ2-7,CASSQDARAAAYEQYF,TGCGCCAGCAGCCAAGACGCCCGGGCCGCGGCCTACGAGCAGTACTTC
TRBV12-3/TRBV12-4,-,-,TRBJ1-1,CASRKQATEAFF,TGTGCCAGCAGGAAACAGGCCACTGAAGCTTTCTTT
TRBV19,once,-,TRBJ1-5,CASSITDYSNQPQHF,TGTGCCAGTAGTATTACAGATTATAGCAATCAGCCCCAGCATTTT
TRBV19,once,-,TRBJ2-3,CASSDGPATDTQYF,TGTGCCAGTTCGGACGGACCAGCCACAGATACGCAGTATTTT
TRBV6-5,-,TRBD1,TRBJ1-5,CASSLGQGRDQPQHF,TGTGCCAGCAGTCTGGGACAGGGGAGGGATCAGCCCCAGCATTTT
TRBV7-9,-,-,TRBJ2-2,CASSLAEWQPNTGELFF,TGTGCCAGCAGCTTAGCCGAATGGCAGCCGAACACCGGGGAGCTGTTTTTT
TRBV19,-,-,TRBJ1-5,CAGPGEGVSNQPQHF,TGTGCCGGACCTGGGGAGGGTGTTAGCAATCAGCCCCAGCATTTT
TRBV2,-,-,TRBJ1-1,CASSTGTEAFF,TGTGCCAGCAGCACGGGCACTGAAGCTTTCTTT
TRBV19,-,-,TRBJ1-5,CASSTGVSNQPQHF,TGTGCCAGTAGTACAGGGGTTAGCAATCAGCCCCAGCATTTT
TRBV27,-,-,TRBJ2-7,CASSLGRTYEQYF,TGTGCCAGCAGTTTAGGCCGGACCTACGAGCAGTACTTC
TRBV6-5,once,TRBD1,TRBJ1-1,CASSYSQGGNTEAFF,TGTGCCAGCAGTTACTCCCAGGGGGGGAACACTGAAGCTTTCTTT
TRBV6-5,once,-,TRBJ1-2,CASSYSPGHGYTF,TGTGCCAGCAGTTACTCCCCAGGGCATGGCTACACCTTC
TRBV6-5,-,TRBD2,TRBJ2-7,CASRRTSGGTYEQYF,TGTGCCAGCAGACGCACTAGCGGGGGCACCTACGAGCAGTACTTC
TRBV30,-,-,TRBJ1-5,CAWNLGGFGQPQHF,TGTGCCTGGAATCTTGGGGGGTTTGGGCAGCCCCAGCATTTT
TRBV10-2,-,-,TRBJ1-6,CASSPGTSNSPLHF,TGCGCCAGCAGCCCCGGGACTAGCAATTCACCCCTCCACTTT
TRBV11-3,-,TRBD2,TRBJ2-1,CASSPAGGRDNEQFF,TGTGCCAGCAGCCCAGCGGGGGGAAGAGACAATGAGCAGTTCTTC
TRBV30,-,-,TRBJ1-1,CAWSARQIATEAFF,TGTGCCTGGAGTGCTCGACAGATTGCCACTGAAGCTTTCTTT
TRBV12-5,-,TRBD1,TRBJ1-6,CASGLGPGGRAPLHF,TGTGCTAGTGGTTTGGGCCCAGGGGGCCGGGCACCCCTCCACTTT
TRBV7-9,-,-,TRBJ1-3,CASSSWTEISGNTIYF,TGTGCCAGCAGCTCCTGGACGGAGATCTCTGGAAACACCATATATTTT
TRBV7-2,-,-,TRBJ1-1,CASSLGRAQLNTEAFF,TGTGCCAGCAGCTTAGGTAGGGCACAGCTAAACACTGAAGCTTTCTTT
TRBV4-1,-,-,TRBJ1-3,CASSQEGGSGNTIYF,TGCGCCAGCAGCCAAGAAGGGGGGTCTGGAAACACCATATATTTT
TRBV6-6,-,-,TRBJ2-6,CASSLTGAGANVLTF,TGTGCCAGCAGTCTAACGGGGGCAGGGGCCAACGTCCTGACTTTC
TRBV11-3,-,-,TRBJ2-3,CASSLDPLADTTDTQYF,TGTGCCAGCAGCTTAGATCCTTTAGCTGACACCACAGATACGCAGTATTTT
TRBV6-5,-,TRBD1,TRBJ1-2,CASRETGVRYGYTF,TGTGCCAGCAGAGAGACAGGGGTGAGGTATGGCTACACCTTC
TRBV6-4,-,-,TRBJ2-3,CASSDSNPTDTQYF,TGTGCCAGCAGTGACTCGAATCCGACAGATACGCAGTATTTT
TRBV28,-,TRBD2,TRBJ2-1,CASSPPGRVGYNEQFF,TGTGCCAGCAGTCCGCCGGGGAGGGTGGGGTACAATGAGCAGTTCTTC
TRBV7-2,-,TRBD1,TRBJ1-3,CASSFRQGGNTIYF,TGTGCCAGCAGCTTCCGACAGGGGGGAAACACCATATATTTT
TRBV7-2,-,-,TRBJ1-1,CASSLALAPRAEAFF,TGTGCCAGCAGCTTAGCTTTAGCGCCTAGGGCTGAAGCTTTCTTT
TRBV4-2,-,-,TRBJ1-1,CASSRGVGNTEAFF,TGTGCCAGCAGCCGGGGGGTTGGGAACACTGAAGCTTTCTTT
TRBV4-1,-,TRBD1,TRBJ1-1,CASSPIQGGNTEAFF,TGCGCCAGCAGCCCGATTCAGGGGGGGAACACTGAAGCTTTCTTT